Each of the 20 T cell receptor beta chains below was sequenced from the same sample in a study of cytotoxic CD8 clonotypes in ibrutinib-treated CLL. Assay: immunoSEQ multiplex PCR; the TCRdb copy retains only in-frame clones and omits some. The sample yields 300,000 to 400,000 clones, roughly two thirds seen once. This specimen consisted of PBMCs, obtained after 36 months of ibrutinib treatment. Receptors were obtained from a human donor with chronic lymphocytic leukemia.

The chain joins TRBV5-1 to TRBJ2-3; D is undetermined. V was clipped by 0 bases and J by 5 bases, with 10 bases between them. The CDR3 contains 14 residues. The germline CDR1 and CDR2 sequences are SGHRS and YFSETQ. The CDR3 loop reads CASSLGPAVDTQYF. CDR3 nucleotides: TGCGCCAGCAGCTTGGGTCCGGCGGTAGATACGCAGTATTTT.

This chain joins TRBV7-6 and TRBJ2-3, with D hard to call. The CDR3 sequence is 18 residues long. The V and J ends lost 2 bases and 6 bases respectively, with 24 bases between them. Germline V gene data show CDR1 as SGHVS and CDR2 as FNYEAQ. This CDR3 reads CASSLLRTGRDGLDTQYF. The CDR3 DNA follows: TGTGCCAGCAGCTTACTCAGAACGGGTAGGGATGGCCTGGATACGCAGTATTTT.

The chain combines TRBV7-9 with TRBJ2-5; TRBD1 agrees at 7 bases. The CDR3 loop spans 18 amino acids. Losses at the gene ends were 1 base for V and 5 bases for J; bases not matched to a gene: 16. Germline V lookup: CDR1 SEHNR, CDR2 FQNEAQ (reference sequence). CDR3 loop: CASSLGRGRGGARETQYF. The CDR3 nucleotides read TGTGCCAGCAGCTTAGGAAGGGGAAGAGGGGGCGCGAGGGAGACCCAGTACTTC.

In its sample, this clone was seen a few times. Sequence at one end of the junction differs from germline and may be a read error. This chain links TRBV11-2 with TRBJ2-7; a weak D match, TRBD1 (5 bases). Germline V gene lookup returns CDR1 SGHAT and CDR2 FQNNGV. CDR3 length equals 13 residues. CDR3 in DNA: TGTGCCAGCAGCGCAGACAGTGGTGGTATTCAGCACTTC. Residues: CASSADSGGIQHF.

The rearrangement links TRBV25-1 to TRBJ2-5; D perhaps matches TRBD2 (6 bases). The germline V and J ends were trimmed by 4 bases and 5 bases, with 11 bases remaining between them. From germline, CDR1 is MGHDK and CDR2 SYGVNS. The CDR3 is made up of 13 amino acids. The CDR3 here is CASSVGGPETQYF. As DNA, the CDR3 is TGTGCCAGCAGTGTTGGAGGGCCGGAGACCCAGTACTTC.

This clone has a handful of counts. The CDR3 loop reads CASSLLPRHRRSYNEQFF. The CDR3 DNA sequence: TGTGCCAGCAGCTTATTACCTCGACATAGGCGCTCCTACAATGAGCAGTTCTTC. V usage is TRBV7-3 and J usage is TRBJ2-1, with unresolved D. The length of the CDR3 is 18 residues. Germline V CDR1 and CDR2: SGHTA, FQGTGA. V lost 2 bases and J lost 0, with 17 bases in between.

This clone came up many times. The chain joins TRBV12-5 to TRBJ1-5, with 7 nucleotides matching TRBD1. Looked up from germline, CDR1 is LGHNT and CDR2 is FRNRAP. The CDR3 has 15 residues. Unmatched junction bases numbered 5, after V lost 6 bases and J lost 0 bases. The CDR3 reads CASGPGQISNQPQHF. CDR3 nucleotide sequence: TGTGCTAGTGGGCCGGGACAGATTAGCAATCAGCCCCAGCATTTT.

Written as DNA, the CDR3 is TGTGCCAGCAGCTTAGAAAGGGGATTGCAGTTCTTC. Its protein is CASSLERGLQFF. The chain has TRBV11-2 and TRBJ2-1; a weak D match, TRBD1 (5 bases). CDR3 length: 12 residues. V was shortened by 0 bases and J by 12 bases, with 9 bases between the two germline ends. Germline values: CDR1 SGHAT, CDR2 FQNNGV.

V and J are TRBV5-1 and TRBJ2-3, with 11 bases aligning to TRBD2. CDR3 length equals 16 residues. V lost 3 bases to trimming and J lost 3 bases; unmatched junction nucleotides: 6. The germline V gene has CDR1 SGHRS and CDR2 YFSETQ. CDR3 DNA: TGCGCCAGCAGCTCTCTGACTAGCGGGGTGACAGATACGCAGTATTTT. Its translation: CASSSLTSGVTDTQYF.

The chain combines TRBV6-4 with TRBJ2-7; 8 bases line up with TRBD2. Germline CDR1 reads MRHNA; CDR2 reads SNTAGT. The CDR3 totals 15 residues. The junction had 13 bases not matched to a gene; V was cut back by 8 bases and J by 4 bases. CDR3 amino acids: CASVPGAGDRYEQYF. The CDR3 region has the DNA TGTGCCAGCGTGCCTGGAGCGGGAGACAGATACGAGCAGTACTTC.

V gene TRBV29-1 combines with J gene TRBJ2-1, with 13 bases fitting TRBD2. The length of the CDR3 is 16 residues. CDR1 is SQVTM and CDR2 is ANQGSEA in the germline V gene. V was clipped by 4 bases and J by 5 bases; unmatched bases: 8. CDR3 in amino acids: CSVGGWGTSGNNEQFF. The CDR3 nucleotides read TGCAGCGTTGGGGGCTGGGGGACTAGCGGGAACAATGAGCAGTTCTTC.

This clone was found a few times. The chain carries TRBV7-2 and TRBJ2-7, with 12 nucleotides matching TRBD2. CDR1 is SGHTA, CDR2 FQGNSA, per germline. V shed 5 bases, J shed 5 bases, and the junction held 13 bases outside the gene matches. The CDR3 runs 17 residues. As DNA, the CDR3 is TGTGCCAGCAGCCTCCTAGGACTAGCGGGGAATCAGGACGAGCAGTACTTC. Translating it yields CASSLLGLAGNQDEQYF. The full variable domain, its missing parts supplied by reference TRBV7-2 and TRBJ2-7, is GAGVSQSPSNKVTEKGKDVELRCDPISGHTALYWYRQSLGQGLEFLIYFQGNSAPDKSGLPSDRFSAERTGGSVSTLTIQRTQQEDSAVYLCASSLLGLAGNQDEQYFGPGTRLTVT.

The chain couples TRBV7-6 to TRBJ2-1; 9 positions match TRBD2. The CDR3 spans 18 residues. V was clipped by 1 base and J by 4 bases; unmatched bases: 11. Germline values: CDR1 SGHVS, CDR2 FNYEAQ. The CDR3: CASSLESWASGVYNEQFF. The CDR3 bases are TGTGCCAGCAGCTTAGAATCATGGGCTAGCGGGGTGTACAATGAGCAGTTCTTC. The full variable domain, its missing parts supplied by reference TRBV7-6 and TRBJ2-1, is GAGVSQSPRYKVTKRGQDVALRCDPISGHVSLYWYRQALGQGPEFLTYFNYEAQQDKSGLPNDRFSAERPEGSISTLTIQRTEQRDSAMYRCASSLESWASGVYNEQFFGPGTRLTVL.

The V and J genes are TRBV4-3 and TRBJ1-2; D remains unclear. V lost 1 base to trimming and J lost 0 bases, with 9 bases between them. Germline CDR1 reads LGHNA; CDR2 reads YSLEER. This CDR3 has 15 residues. The CDR3 is CASSQGPGTNYGYTF. CDR3 sequence (DNA): TGCGCCAGCAGCCAAGGCCCCGGGACTAACTATGGCTACACCTTC.

The rearrangement uses TRBV11-2 and TRBJ2-7; D is possibly TRBD2 (6 bases). Germline V gene lookup returns CDR1 SGHAT and CDR2 FQNNGV. The CDR3 sequence is 14 residues long. V dropped 4 bases and J dropped 2 bases, with 12 bases sitting between them. In DNA form, the CDR3 reads TGTGCCAGCAGCTACGGGGACTTTGCCTACGAGCAGTACTTC. As protein: CASSYGDFAYEQYF.

The genes are TRBV6-6 and TRBJ1-5, with a tentative D call TRBD1 (5 bases). Germline V CDR1 and CDR2: MNHNY, SVGAGI (reference sequence). The length of the CDR3 is 15 residues. V was clipped by 5 bases and J by 7 bases, with 18 bases between them. This chain's CDR3 is CASSHERGARQPQHF. The CDR3 region has the DNA TGTGCCAGCAGTCACGAGAGAGGGGCCCGCCAGCCCCAGCATTTT.

This clone was counted only a few times. This chain uses TRBV5-1 with TRBJ2-7, with 8 positions matching TRBD1. The CDR3 has 15 residues. The trim removed 3 bases at V and 2 bases at J, leaving 7 bases unmatched. Germline V gene data show CDR1 as SGHRS and CDR2 as YFSETQ. The CDR3 DNA follows: TGCGCCAGCAGCTCCGGGACAGGTAGGACCTACGAGCAGTACTTC. Its translation: CASSSGTGRTYEQYF.

This clone was observed once. The chain is built from TRBV27 and TRBJ1-3, with D perhaps matching TRBD1 (6 bases). The CDR3 is 16 residues long. CDR1 is MNHEY and CDR2 is SMNVEV in the germline V gene (reference sequence). V was trimmed by 4 bases and J by 6 bases, leaving 19 bases between them. CDR3 sequence: CASSSLGRGGENTIYF. The CDR3 nucleotides are TGTGCCAGCAGTTCACTAGGGAGGGGGGGTGAAAACACCATATATTTT.

The chain couples TRBV4-2 to TRBJ1-6, with unresolved D. Trimming cost V 1 base and J 0 bases, with 10 bases left between them. The CDR3 extends over 17 amino acids. Looked up from germline, CDR1 is LGHNA and CDR2 is YNFKEQ. CDR3: CASSQASGSSYNSPLHF. CDR3 bases: TGTGCCAGCAGCCAAGCGTCTGGGAGCTCCTATAATTCACCCCTCCACTTT.

A few counts support this clone. This chain connects TRBV2 to TRBJ2-2, with D hard to call. From germline, CDR1 is SNHLY and CDR2 FYNNEI. V lost 7 bases, J lost 5 bases, and 14 bases lay in between. CDR3 length equals 14 residues. The CDR3, as DNA: TGTGCCAGCAAGGGTAGGGTTCTTACCGGGGAGCTGTTTTTT. It is translated as CASKGRVLTGELFF.